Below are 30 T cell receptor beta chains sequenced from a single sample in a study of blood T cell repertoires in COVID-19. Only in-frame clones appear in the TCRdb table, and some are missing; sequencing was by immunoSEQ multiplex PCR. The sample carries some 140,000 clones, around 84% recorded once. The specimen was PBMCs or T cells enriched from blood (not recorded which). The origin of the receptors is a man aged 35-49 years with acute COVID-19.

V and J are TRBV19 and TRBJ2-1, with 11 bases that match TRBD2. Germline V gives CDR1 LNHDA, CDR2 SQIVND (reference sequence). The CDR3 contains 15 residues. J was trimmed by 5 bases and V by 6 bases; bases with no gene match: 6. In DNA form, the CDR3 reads TGTGCCAGTAGGGAGGGACTAGCGGCCAACAATGAGCAGTTCTTC. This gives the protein CASREGLAANNEQFF.

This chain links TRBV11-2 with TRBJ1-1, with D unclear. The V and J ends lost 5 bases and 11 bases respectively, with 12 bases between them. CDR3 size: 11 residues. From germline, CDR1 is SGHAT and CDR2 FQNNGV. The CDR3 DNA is TGTGCCAGCAGCCCGGGGTCGGCCGCTTTCTTT. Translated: CASSPGSAAFF.

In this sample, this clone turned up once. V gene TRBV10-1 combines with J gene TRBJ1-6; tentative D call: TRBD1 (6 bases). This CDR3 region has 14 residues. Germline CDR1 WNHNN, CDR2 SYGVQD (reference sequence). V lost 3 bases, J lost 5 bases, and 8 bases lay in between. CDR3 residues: CASSEQGNNSPLHF. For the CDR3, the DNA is TGCGCCAGCAGTGAACAGGGAAATAATTCACCCCTCCACTTT.

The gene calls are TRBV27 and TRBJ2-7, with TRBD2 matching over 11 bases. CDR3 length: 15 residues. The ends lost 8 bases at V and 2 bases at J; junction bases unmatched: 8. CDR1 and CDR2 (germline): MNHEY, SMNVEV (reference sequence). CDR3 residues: CASGSGTSGTYEQYF. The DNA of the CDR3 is TGTGCCAGCGGCTCCGGGACTAGCGGAACCTACGAGCAGTACTTC.

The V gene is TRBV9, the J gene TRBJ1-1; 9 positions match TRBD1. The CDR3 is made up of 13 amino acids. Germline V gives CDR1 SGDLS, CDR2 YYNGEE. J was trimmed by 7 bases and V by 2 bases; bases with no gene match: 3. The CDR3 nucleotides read TGTGCCAGCAGCGTTGGACAGGGGTTTGAAGCTTTCTTT. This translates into CASSVGQGFEAFF.

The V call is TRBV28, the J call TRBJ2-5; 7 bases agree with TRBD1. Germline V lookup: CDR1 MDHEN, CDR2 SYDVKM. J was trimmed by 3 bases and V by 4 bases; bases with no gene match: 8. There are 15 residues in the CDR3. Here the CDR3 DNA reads TGTGCCAGCAGTTCCCCGGACAGGAAGAAAGAGACCCAGTACTTC. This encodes CASSSPDRKKETQYF. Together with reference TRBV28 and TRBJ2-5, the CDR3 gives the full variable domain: DVKVTQSSRYLVKRTGEKVFLECVQDMDHENMFWYRQDPGLGLRLIYFSYDVKMKEKGDIPEGYSVSREKKERFSLILESASTNQTSMYLCASSSPDRKKETQYFGPGTRLLVL.

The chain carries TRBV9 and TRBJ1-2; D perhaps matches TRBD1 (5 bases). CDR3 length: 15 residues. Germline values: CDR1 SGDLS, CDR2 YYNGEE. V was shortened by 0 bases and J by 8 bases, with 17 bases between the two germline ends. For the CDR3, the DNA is TGTGCCAGCAGCGTAGGGGGGGAACCCAGAAGGGGCTACACCTTC. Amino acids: CASSVGGEPRRGYTF.

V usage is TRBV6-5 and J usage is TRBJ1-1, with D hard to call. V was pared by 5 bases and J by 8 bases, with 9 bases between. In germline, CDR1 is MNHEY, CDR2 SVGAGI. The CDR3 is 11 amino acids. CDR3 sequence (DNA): TGTGCCAGCAGTCGCCGGGGAGAAGCTTTCTTT. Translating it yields CASSRRGEAFF.

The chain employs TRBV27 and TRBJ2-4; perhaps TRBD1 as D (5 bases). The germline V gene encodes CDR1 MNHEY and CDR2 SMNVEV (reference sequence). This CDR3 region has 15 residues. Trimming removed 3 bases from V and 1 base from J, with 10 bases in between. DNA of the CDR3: TGTGCCAGCAGTTTGGGGCAGGCGGCCAAAAACATTCAGTACTTC. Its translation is CASSLGQAAKNIQYF.

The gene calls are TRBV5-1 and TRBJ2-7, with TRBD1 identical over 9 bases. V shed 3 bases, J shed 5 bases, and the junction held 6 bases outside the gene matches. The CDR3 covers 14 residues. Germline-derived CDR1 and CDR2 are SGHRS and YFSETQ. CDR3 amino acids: CASSSYDRGDEQYF. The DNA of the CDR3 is TGCGCCAGCAGCTCCTATGACAGGGGGGACGAGCAGTACTTC.

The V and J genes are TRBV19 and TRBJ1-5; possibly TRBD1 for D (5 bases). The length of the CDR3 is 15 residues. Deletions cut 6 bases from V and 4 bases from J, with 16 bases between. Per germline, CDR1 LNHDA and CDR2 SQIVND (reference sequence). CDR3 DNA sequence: TGTGCCAGTAGCCTAGGGCAGGGTGGAAATCAGCCCCAGCATTTT. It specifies CASSLGQGGNQPQHF.

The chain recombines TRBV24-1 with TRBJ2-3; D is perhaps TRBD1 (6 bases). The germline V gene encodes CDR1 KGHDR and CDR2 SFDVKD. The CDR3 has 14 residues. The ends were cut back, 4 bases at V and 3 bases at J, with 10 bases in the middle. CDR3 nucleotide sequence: TGTGCCACCAGTGAACCGGGGACAACAGATACGCAGTATTTT. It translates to CATSEPGTTDTQYF.

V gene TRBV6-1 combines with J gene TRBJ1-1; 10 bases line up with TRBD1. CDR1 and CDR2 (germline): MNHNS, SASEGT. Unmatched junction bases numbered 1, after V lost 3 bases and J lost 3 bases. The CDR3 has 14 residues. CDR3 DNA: TGTGCCAGCAGTGAGGGACAGGGGTACACTGAAGCTTTCTTT. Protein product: CASSEGQGYTEAFF.

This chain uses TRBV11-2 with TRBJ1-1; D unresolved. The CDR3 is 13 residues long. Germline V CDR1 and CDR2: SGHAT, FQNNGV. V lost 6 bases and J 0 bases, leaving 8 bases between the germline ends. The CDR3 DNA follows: TGTGCCAGCAGGGGGAGATTGAACACTGAAGCTTTCTTT. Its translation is CASRGRLNTEAFF. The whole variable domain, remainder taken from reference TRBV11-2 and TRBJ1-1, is EAGVAQSPRYKIIEKRQSVAFWCNPISGHATLYWYQQILGQGPKLLIQFQNNGVVDDSQLPKDRFSAERLKGVDSTLKIQPAKLEDSAVYLCASRGRLNTEAFFGQGTRLTVV.

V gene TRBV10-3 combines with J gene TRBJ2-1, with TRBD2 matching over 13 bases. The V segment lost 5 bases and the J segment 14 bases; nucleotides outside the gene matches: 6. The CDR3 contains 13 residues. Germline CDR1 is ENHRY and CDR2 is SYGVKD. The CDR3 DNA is TGTGCCATCAGTCCCACTAGCGGGGGGGCTGAGTTCTTC. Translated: CAISPTSGGAEFF.

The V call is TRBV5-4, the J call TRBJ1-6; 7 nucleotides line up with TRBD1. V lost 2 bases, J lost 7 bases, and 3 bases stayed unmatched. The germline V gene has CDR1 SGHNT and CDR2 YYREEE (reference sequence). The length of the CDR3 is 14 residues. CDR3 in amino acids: CASSFQGDNSPLHF. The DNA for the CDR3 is TGTGCCAGCAGCTTCCAGGGGGACAATTCACCCCTCCACTTT.

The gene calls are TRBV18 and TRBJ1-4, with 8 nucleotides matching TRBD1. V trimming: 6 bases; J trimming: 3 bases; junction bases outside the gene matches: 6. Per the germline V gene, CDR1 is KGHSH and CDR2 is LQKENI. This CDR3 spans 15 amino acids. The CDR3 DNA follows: TGTGCCAGCTCGACCGGACAGGGATCTAATGAAAAACTGTTTTTT. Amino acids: CASSTGQGSNEKLFF. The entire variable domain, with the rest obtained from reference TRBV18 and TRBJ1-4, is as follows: NAGVMQNPRHLVRRRGQEARLRCSPMKGHSHVYWYRQLPEEGLKFMVYLQKENIIDESGMPKERFSAEFPKEGPSILRIQQVVRGDSAAYFCASSTGQGSNEKLFFGSGTQLSVL.

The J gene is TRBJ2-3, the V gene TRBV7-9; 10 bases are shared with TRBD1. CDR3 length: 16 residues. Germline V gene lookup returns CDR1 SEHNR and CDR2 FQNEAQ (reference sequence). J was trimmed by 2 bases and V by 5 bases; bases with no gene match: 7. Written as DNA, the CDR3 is TGTGCCAGCAGCAAGGCGGGACAGGGGACCACAGATACGCAGTATTTT. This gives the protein CASSKAGQGTTDTQYF.

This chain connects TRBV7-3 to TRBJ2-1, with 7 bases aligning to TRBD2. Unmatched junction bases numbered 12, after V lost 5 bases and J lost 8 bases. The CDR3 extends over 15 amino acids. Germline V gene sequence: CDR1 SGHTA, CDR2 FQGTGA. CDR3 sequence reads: CASSPGSGMGDEQFF. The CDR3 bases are TGTGCCAGCAGCCCGGGGAGCGGGATGGGGGATGAGCAGTTCTTC.

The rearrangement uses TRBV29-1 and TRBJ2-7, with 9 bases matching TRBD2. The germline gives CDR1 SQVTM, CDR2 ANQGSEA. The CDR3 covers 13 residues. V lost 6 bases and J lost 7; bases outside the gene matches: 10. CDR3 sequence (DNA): TGCAGCGTAAGGGCTAGCGGGGTGGAGGAGCAGTACTTC. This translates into CSVRASGVEEQYF.

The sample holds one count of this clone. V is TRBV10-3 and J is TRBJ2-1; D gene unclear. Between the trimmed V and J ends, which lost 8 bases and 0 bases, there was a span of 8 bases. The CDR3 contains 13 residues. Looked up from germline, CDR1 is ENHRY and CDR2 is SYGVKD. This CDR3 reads CAIGETSYNEQFF. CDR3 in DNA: TGTGCCATCGGAGAGACCTCCTACAATGAGCAGTTCTTC.

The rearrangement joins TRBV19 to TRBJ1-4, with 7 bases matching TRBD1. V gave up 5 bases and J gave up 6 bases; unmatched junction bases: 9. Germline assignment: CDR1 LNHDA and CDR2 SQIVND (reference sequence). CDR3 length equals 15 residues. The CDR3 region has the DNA TGTGCCAGTAGTTCGAGATGGGGACAGCATGAAAAACTGTTTTTT. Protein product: CASSSRWGQHEKLFF.

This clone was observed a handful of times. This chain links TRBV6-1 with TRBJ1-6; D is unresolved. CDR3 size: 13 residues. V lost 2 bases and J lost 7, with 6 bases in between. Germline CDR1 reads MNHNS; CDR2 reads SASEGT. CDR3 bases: TGTGCCAGCAGTGAAACTTGGAATTCACCCCTCCACTTT. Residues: CASSETWNSPLHF.

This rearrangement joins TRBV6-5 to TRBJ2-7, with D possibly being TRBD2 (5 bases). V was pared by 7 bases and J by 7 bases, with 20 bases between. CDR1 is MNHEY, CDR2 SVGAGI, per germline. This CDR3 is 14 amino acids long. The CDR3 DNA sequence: TGTGCCAGCACCCTTGCCGTCTCTTCGGGGGAGCAGTACTTC. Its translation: CASTLAVSSGEQYF.

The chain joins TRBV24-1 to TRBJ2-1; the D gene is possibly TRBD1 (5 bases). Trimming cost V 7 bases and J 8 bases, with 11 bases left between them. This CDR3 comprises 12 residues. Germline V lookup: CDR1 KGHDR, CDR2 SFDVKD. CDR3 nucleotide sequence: TGTGCCACCAGCCTCATAGGGGATGAGCAGTTCTTC. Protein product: CATSLIGDEQFF.

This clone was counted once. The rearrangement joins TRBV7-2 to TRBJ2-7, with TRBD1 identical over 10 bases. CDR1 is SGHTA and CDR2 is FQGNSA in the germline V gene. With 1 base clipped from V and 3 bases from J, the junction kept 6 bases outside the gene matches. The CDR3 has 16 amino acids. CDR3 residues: CASSLGGQGPIYEQYF. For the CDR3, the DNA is TGTGCCAGCAGCTTAGGGGGACAGGGGCCCATCTACGAGCAGTACTTC.

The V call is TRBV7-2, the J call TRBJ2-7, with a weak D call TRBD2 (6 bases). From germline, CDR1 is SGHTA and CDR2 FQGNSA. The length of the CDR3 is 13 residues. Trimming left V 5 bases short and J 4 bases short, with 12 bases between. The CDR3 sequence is CASSAKTRYEQYF. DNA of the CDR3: TGTGCCAGCAGCGCAAAGACTAGGTACGAGCAGTACTTC.

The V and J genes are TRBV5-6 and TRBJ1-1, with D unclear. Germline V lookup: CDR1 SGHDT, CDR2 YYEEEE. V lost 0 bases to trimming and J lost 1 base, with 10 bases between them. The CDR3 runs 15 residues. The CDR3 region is CASSLARLENTEAFF. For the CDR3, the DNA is TGTGCCAGCAGCTTGGCGAGGTTGGAGAACACTGAAGCTTTCTTT.

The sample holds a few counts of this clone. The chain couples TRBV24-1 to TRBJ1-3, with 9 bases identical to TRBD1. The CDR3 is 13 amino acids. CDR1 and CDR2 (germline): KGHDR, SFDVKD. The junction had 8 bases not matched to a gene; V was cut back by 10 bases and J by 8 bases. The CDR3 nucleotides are TGTGCCACTGGAACAGGGGGCGAGGACACCATATATTTT. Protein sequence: CATGTGGEDTIYF.

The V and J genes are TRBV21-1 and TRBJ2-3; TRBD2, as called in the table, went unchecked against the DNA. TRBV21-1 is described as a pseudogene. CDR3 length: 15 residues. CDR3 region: CASSRIGGRTDTQYF. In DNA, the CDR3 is TGTGCCAGCAGCAGGATTGGCGGGCGCACAGATACGCAGTATTTT.